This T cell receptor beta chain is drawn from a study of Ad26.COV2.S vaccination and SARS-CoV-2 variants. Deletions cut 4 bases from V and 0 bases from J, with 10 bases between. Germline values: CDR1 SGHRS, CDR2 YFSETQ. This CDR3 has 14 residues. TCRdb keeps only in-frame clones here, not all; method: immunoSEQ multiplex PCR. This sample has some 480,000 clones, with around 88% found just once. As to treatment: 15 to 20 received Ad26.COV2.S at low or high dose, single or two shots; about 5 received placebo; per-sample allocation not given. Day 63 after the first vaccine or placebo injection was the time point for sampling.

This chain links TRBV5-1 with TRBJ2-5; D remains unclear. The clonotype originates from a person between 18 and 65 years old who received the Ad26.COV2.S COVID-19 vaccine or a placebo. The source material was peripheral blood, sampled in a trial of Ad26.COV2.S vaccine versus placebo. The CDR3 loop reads CASSPTVNQETQYF. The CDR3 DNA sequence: TGCGCCAGCAGCCCGACGGTGAACCAAGAGACCCAGTACTTC. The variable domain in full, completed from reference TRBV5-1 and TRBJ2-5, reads KAGVTQTPRYLIKTRGQQVTLSCSPISGHRSVSWYQQTPGQGLQFLFEYFSETQRNKGNFPGRFSGRQFSNSRSEMNVSTLELGDSALYLCASSPTVNQETQYFGPGTRLLVL.